This note documents a single T cell receptor (beta chain) sequence. The sample comes from a study of T cell changes during pregnancy in multiple sclerosis. CDR1 LNHDA and CDR2 SQIVND come from the germline V gene (reference sequence). This CDR3 spans 17 amino acids. Unmatched junction bases numbered 7, after V lost 2 bases and J lost 1 base. Profiled with immunoSEQ multiplex PCR; TCRdb holds only in-frame clones, not every one. The repertoire consists of over 35,000 clones, with roughly 91% occurring once and the leading ten covering less than 8.5%. Sample: CD8+ T cells from peripheral blood mononuclear cells, taken before pregnancy. This chain uses TRBV19 with TRBJ1-1; 10 nucleotides match TRBD1. The receptor comes from a female donor with multiple sclerosis, enrolled in a pregnancy study. DNA for the CDR3: TGTGCCAGTAGTATAATCGTGGACAGGGGGTCGAACACTGAAGCTTTCTTT. This codes for CASSIIVDRGSNTEAFF.